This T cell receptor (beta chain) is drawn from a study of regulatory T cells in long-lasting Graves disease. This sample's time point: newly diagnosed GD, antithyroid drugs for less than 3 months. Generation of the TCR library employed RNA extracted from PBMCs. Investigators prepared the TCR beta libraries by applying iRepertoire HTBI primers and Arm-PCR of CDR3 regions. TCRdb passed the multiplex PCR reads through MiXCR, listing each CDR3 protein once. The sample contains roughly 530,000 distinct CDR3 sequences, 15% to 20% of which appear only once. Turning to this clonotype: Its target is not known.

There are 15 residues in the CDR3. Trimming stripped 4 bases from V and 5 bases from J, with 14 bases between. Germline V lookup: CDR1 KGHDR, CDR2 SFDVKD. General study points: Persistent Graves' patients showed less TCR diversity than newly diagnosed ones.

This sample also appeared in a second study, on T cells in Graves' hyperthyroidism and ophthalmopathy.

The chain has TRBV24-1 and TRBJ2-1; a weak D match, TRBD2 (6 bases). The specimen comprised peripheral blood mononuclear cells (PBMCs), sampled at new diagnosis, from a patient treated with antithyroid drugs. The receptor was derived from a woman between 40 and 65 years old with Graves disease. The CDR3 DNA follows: TGTGCCACCAGTGACCCAATTGGAGGGAACAATGAGCAGTTCTTC. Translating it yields CATSDPIGGNNEQFF.